These 21 T cell receptor beta chains were sequenced from one sample in a study of cytomegalovirus exposure and HLA in healthy donors. PCR amplification relied on 60 Vbeta primers (plus 13 Jbeta primers). The table came from immunoSEQ multiplex PCR; TCRdb's copy has only in-frame clones and leaves some out. The profile covers 76,000 or so clones, with 70% to 80% appearing a single time and approximately 2.4% taken by the ten largest. Sequenced: PBMCs. The receptors were gathered from a man aged 25-40 years in good health and CMV-seronegative.

The chain has TRBV27 and TRBJ1-5; 9 nucleotides align to TRBD1. The CDR3 is 14 residues long. Germline V gives CDR1 MNHEY, CDR2 SMNVEV (reference sequence). V lost 4 bases and J lost 7; bases outside the gene matches: 5. The CDR3: CASSSGQGYQPQHF. CDR3 nucleotide sequence: TGTGCCAGCAGTTCAGGACAGGGGTACCAGCCCCAGCATTTT.

This clone showed up just once. The V and J genes are TRBV7-9 and TRBJ2-7; D is unclear. Trimming pared 5 bases from V and 0 bases from J, leaving 14 bases between. This CDR3 region has 15 residues. Per germline, CDR1 SEHNR and CDR2 FQNEAQ (reference sequence). The CDR3 spells CASSPRAEGSYEQYF. CDR3 DNA: TGTGCCAGCAGCCCCCGCGCGGAAGGCTCCTACGAGCAGTACTTC.

This chain links TRBV6-6 with TRBJ1-2, with 7 bases fitting TRBD1. Germline CDR1 MNHNY, CDR2 SVGAGI (reference sequence). Germline trimming cut 9 bases from V and 4 bases from J; bases unmatched to any gene: 8. The CDR3 totals 13 residues. CDR3 region: CASSLDRVYGYTF. The CDR3 DNA follows: TGTGCCAGTAGTCTTGACAGGGTCTATGGCTACACCTTC.

This rearrangement joins TRBV27 to TRBJ1-3, with a possible D match to TRBD1 (6 bases). There are 16 residues in the CDR3. Germline V lookup: CDR1 MNHEY, CDR2 SMNVEV (reference sequence). Trimming removed 5 bases at V and 1 base at J, with 15 bases between. The CDR3 DNA reads TGTGCCAGCAGTCCCCCAGACAGGAGGTCTGGAAACACCATATATTTT. Translated: CASSPPDRRSGNTIYF.

This chain connects TRBV5-6 to TRBJ1-6; tentative D call: TRBD1 (6 bases). The CDR3 has 16 amino acids. Trimming removed 5 bases from V and 5 bases from J, with 17 bases in between. Germline V gene data show CDR1 as SGHDT and CDR2 as YYEEEE. CDR3 coding DNA: TGTGCCAGCAGTTTTGGTGGGACACTAAATAATTCACCCCTCCACTTT. It encodes CASSFGGTLNNSPLHF.

The chain links TRBV5-3 to TRBJ2-7; D is undetermined. TRBV5-3 is recorded as an ORF, its role being uncertain. The CDR3 extends over 13 amino acids. The V gene lost 0 bases and the J gene lost 2 bases, with 6 bases spanning the gap. This CDR3 is CARSLGRAYEQYF. In DNA, the CDR3 is TGTGCCAGAAGCTTGGGACGGGCCTACGAGCAGTACTTC.

The chain links TRBV2 to TRBJ2-1; D gene uncertain. The V and J ends lost 5 bases and 6 bases respectively, with 5 bases between them. CDR3 length: 11 residues. Germline loops: CDR1 SNHLY, CDR2 FYNNEI. CDR3 loop: CASSLRNEQFF. The CDR3 DNA follows: TGTGCCAGCAGTTTGCGCAATGAGCAGTTCTTC.

This chain links TRBV27 with TRBJ1-2; D is possibly TRBD1 (5 bases). The CDR3 covers 14 residues. Trimming took 5 bases from V and 2 from J, leaving 12 bases between them. CDR1 is MNHEY, CDR2 SMNVEV, per germline (reference sequence). The CDR3 sequence: CASSPRRGNYGYTF. The CDR3 DNA reads as TGTGCCAGCAGTCCCCGAAGGGGAAACTATGGCTACACCTTC.

The CDR3 DNA reads as TGTGCCAGCAGCCCCCCCGGGGTAGCGGGGTACACAGATACGCAGTATTTT. Encoded protein: CASSPPGVAGYTDTQYF. The genes are TRBV7-9 and TRBJ2-3; 8 bases align to TRBD2. The CDR3 is made up of 17 amino acids. Germline loops: CDR1 SEHNR, CDR2 FQNEAQ (reference sequence). Unmatched junction bases numbered 12, after V lost 5 bases and J lost 2 bases.

The chain has TRBV11-2 and TRBJ2-3, with TRBD2 matching over 8 bases. The germline V gene encodes CDR1 SGHAT and CDR2 FQNNGV. The CDR3 sequence is 15 residues long. V gave up 6 bases and J gave up 1 base; unmatched junction bases: 6. CDR3 loop: CASRKPGGGTDTQYF. In nucleotides, the CDR3 is TGTGCCAGCAGAAAACCCGGGGGGGGCACAGATACGCAGTATTTT. The whole variable domain, remainder taken from reference TRBV11-2 and TRBJ2-3, is EAGVAQSPRYKIIEKRQSVAFWCNPISGHATLYWYQQILGQGPKLLIQFQNNGVVDDSQLPKDRFSAERLKGVDSTLKIQPAKLEDSAVYLCASRKPGGGTDTQYFGPGTRLTVL.

CDR3 coding DNA: TGTGCCAGCAGCTTACAGGCGTCGGATACGCAGTATTTT. Translating gives CASSLQASDTQYF. The rearrangement joins TRBV7-2 to TRBJ2-3; no reliable D call. The CDR3 is 13 amino acids. Deletions cut 2 bases from V and 6 bases from J, with 9 bases between. CDR1 SGHTA and CDR2 FQGNSA come from the germline V gene.

This chain joins TRBV30 and TRBJ2-1, with D possibly being TRBD2 (7 bases). The length of the CDR3 is 14 residues. CDR1 and CDR2 (germline): GTSNPN, SVGIG (reference sequence). CDR3 coding DNA: TGTGCGGCGGGGGCGGGGCTAGCCTACAATGAGCAGTTCTTC. This encodes CAAGAGLAYNEQFF.

This sequence joins TRBV7-3 and TRBJ2-2; D is perhaps TRBD1 (6 bases). V was pared by 1 base and J by 2 bases, with 23 bases between. The CDR3 contains 20 residues. Per the germline V gene, CDR1 is SGHTA and CDR2 is FQGTGA. DNA of the CDR3: TGTGCCAGCAGCTTAAGTCCAACTATACAGGGCTCTACTAACACCGGGGAGCTGTTTTTT. Translated, it gives CASSLSPTIQGSTNTGELFF.

The genes are TRBV20-1 and TRBJ2-7, with no clear D. The V end was cut by 3 bases, the J end by 3 bases, with 6 bases between. This CDR3 has 11 residues. Germline CDR1 is DFQATT and CDR2 is SNEGSKA (reference sequence). CDR3 coding DNA: TGCAGTGCTAGGCGTTACTACGAGCAGTACTTC. Protein product: CSARRYYEQYF.

The J gene is TRBJ2-7, the V gene TRBV6-6; 11 bases align to TRBD1. The CDR3 extends over 14 amino acids. Germline CDR1 and CDR2: MNHNY and SVGAGI (reference sequence). J lost 4 bases, V lost 2 bases, and 1 base had no gene match. The CDR3: CASSYGTGGYEQYF. The CDR3, as DNA: TGTGCCAGCAGTTACGGGACAGGGGGTTACGAGCAGTACTTC.

The chain is built from TRBV13 and TRBJ2-7; 9 nucleotides match TRBD1. Germline CDR1 and CDR2: PRHDT and FYEKMQ (reference sequence). Germline trimming cut 1 base from V and 6 bases from J; bases unmatched to any gene: 13. The length of the CDR3 is 17 residues. The CDR3 here is CASSLVGQGALTSEQYF. CDR3 in DNA: TGTGCCAGCAGCTTAGTGGGACAGGGAGCCCTGACGTCCGAGCAGTACTTC.

A single count supports this clone. The J gene is TRBJ1-1, the V gene TRBV13; 9 nucleotides agree with TRBD1. With V trimmed by 6 bases and J by 5 bases, 7 bases remained unmatched. The CDR3 runs 14 residues. Germline CDR1 is PRHDT and CDR2 is FYEKMQ (reference sequence). The CDR3 protein is CASRFTGGMTEAFF. CDR3 nucleotides: TGTGCCAGCAGATTCACAGGGGGCATGACTGAAGCTTTCTTT.

This clone was picked up a small number of times. The V call is TRBV5-1, the J call TRBJ2-1; 7 nucleotides line up with TRBD1. The CDR3 spans 15 residues. CDR1 is SGHRS and CDR2 is YFSETQ in the germline V gene. V lost 0 bases, J lost 6 bases, and 6 bases stayed unmatched. CDR3 protein: CASSLGGQTFNEQFF. The CDR3 DNA follows: TGCGCCAGCAGCTTGGGGGGACAGACATTCAATGAGCAGTTCTTC.

This chain joins TRBV5-4 and TRBJ2-5, with 10 bases that match TRBD2. The length of the CDR3 is 15 residues. V shed 4 bases, J shed 3 bases, and the junction held 6 bases outside the gene matches. Germline V gives CDR1 SGHNT, CDR2 YYREEE (reference sequence). CDR3 DNA: TGTGCCAGCAGCCCCCCCGGACTAGCGGAAGAGACCCAGTACTTC. Protein: CASSPPGLAEETQYF.

V and J are TRBV7-9 and TRBJ2-1; 14 bases fit TRBD2. The V and J ends lost 1 base and 5 bases, in that order; junction bases with no gene match: 4. This CDR3 has 17 residues. Per germline, CDR1 SEHNR and CDR2 FQNEAQ (reference sequence). The CDR3 nucleotides read TGTGCCAGCAGCTTAGGGGGACTAGCGGGAGAAGACAATGAGCAGTTCTTC. Translation: CASSLGGLAGEDNEQFF.

This clone occurred once. The chain combines TRBV7-2 with TRBJ2-3; 10 positions match TRBD2. Germline CDR1 reads SGHTA; CDR2 reads FQGNSA. This CDR3 contains 19 residues. The V gene end was trimmed by 5 bases and the J gene end by 1 base; junction bases not matched to a gene: 15. CDR3 DNA sequence: TGTGCCAGCAGCCCTAGGGGTAGCGGGGGGCCAAGGGGCACAGATACGCAGTATTTT. Encoded protein: CASSPRGSGGPRGTDTQYF.